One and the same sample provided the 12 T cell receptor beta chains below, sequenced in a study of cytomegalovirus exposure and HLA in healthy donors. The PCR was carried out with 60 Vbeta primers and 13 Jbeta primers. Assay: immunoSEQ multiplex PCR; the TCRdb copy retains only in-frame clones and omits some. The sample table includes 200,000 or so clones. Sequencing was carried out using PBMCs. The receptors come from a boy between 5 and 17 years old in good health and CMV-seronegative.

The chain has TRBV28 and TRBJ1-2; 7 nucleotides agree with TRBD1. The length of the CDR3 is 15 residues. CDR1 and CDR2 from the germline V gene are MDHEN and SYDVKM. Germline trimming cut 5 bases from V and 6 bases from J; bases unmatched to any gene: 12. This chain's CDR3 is CASSGRGTALHGYTF. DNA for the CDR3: TGTGCCAGCAGTGGGCGCGGGACAGCTTTACATGGCTACACCTTC.

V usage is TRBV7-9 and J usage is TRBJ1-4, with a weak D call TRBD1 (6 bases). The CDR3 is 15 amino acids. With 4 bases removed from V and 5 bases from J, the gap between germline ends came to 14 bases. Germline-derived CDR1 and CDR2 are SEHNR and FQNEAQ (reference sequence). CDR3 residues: CASSSTTGENEKLFF. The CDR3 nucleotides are TGTGCCAGCAGCTCTACGACAGGCGAGAATGAAAAACTGTTTTTT.

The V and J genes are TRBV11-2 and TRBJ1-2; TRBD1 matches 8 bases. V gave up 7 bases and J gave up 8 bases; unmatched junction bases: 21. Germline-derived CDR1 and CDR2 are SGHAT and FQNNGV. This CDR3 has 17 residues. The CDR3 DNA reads TGTGCCAGCACCCAACCCCTCGCGAGGGGGACAGGAGGAGGCTACACCTTC. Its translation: CASTQPLARGTGGGYTF.

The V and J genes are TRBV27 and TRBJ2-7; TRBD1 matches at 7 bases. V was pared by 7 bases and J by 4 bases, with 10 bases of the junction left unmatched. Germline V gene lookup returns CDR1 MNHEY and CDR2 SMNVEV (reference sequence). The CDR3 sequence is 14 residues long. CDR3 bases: TGTGCCAGCACCTGGGCCAAGGGGGCGTACGAGCAGTACTTC. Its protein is CASTWAKGAYEQYF.

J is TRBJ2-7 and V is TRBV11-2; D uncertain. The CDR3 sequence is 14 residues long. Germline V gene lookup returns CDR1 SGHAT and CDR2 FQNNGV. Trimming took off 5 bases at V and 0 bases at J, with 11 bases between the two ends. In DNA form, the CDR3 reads TGTGCCAGCAGCCAGCACAGCAGCTCCTACGAGCAGTACTTC. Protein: CASSQHSSSYEQYF.

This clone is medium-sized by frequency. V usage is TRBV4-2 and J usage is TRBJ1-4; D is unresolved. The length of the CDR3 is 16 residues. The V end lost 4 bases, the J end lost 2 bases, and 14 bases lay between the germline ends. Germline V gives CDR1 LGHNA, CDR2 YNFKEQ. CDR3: CASSPRPGRTNEKLFF. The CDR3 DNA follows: TGTGCCAGCAGCCCCCGACCCGGCAGGACTAATGAAAAACTGTTTTTT.

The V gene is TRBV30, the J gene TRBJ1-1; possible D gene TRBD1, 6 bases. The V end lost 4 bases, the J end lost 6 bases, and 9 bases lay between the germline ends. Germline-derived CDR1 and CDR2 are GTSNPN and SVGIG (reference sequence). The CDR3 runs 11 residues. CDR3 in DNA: TGTGCCTGGAAGGGGGGGGCTGAAGCTTTCTTT. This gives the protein CAWKGGAEAFF.

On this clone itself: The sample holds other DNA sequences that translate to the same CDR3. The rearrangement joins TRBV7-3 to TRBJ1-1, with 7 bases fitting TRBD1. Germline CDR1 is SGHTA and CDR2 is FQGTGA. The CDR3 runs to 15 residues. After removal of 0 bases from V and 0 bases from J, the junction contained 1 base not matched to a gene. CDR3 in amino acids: CASSLTGTVNTEAFF. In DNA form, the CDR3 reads TGTGCCAGCAGCTTAACCGGGACAGTGAACACTGAAGCTTTCTTT.

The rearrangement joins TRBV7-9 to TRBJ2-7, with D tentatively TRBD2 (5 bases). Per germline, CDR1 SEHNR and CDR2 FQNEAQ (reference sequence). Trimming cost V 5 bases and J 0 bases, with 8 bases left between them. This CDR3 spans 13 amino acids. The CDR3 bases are TGTGCCAGCAGCCTCCGGGGCTCCTACGAGCAGTACTTC. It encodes CASSLRGSYEQYF.

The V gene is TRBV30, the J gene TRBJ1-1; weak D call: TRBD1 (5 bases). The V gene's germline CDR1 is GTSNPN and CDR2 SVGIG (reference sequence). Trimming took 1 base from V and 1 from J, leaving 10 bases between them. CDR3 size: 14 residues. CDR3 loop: CAWSGGGRNTEAFF. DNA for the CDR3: TGTGCCTGGAGTGGGGGGGGGAGGAACACTGAAGCTTTCTTT.

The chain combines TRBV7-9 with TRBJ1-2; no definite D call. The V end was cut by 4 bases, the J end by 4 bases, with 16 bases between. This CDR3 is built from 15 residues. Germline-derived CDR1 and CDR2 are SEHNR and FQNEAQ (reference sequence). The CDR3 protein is CASSSAGSGGYGYTF. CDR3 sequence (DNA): TGTGCCAGCAGCTCCGCGGGGTCTGGCGGCTATGGCTACACCTTC.

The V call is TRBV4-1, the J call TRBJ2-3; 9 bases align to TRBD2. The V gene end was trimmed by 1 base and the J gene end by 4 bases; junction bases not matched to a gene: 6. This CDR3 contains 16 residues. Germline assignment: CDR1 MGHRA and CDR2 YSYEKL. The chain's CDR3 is CASSQAAGGPPDTQYF. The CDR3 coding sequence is TGCGCCAGCAGCCAAGCTGCGGGGGGGCCCCCAGATACGCAGTATTTT.